This TCR beta chain was documented in a study of siplizumab effects on memory and regulatory T cells. Study-wide results and caveats: Alloreactive sequences whose origin lay in unstimulated CD4+ memory cells were significantly reduced by siplizumab. An assignable phenotype, naive or memory, was missing from roughly 78-96% of proliferating CD4+ or CD8+ clones. It was never confirmed that proliferating Tregs from siplizumab cultures were suppressive.

Concerning this clone itself: The antigen remains undetermined.

Trimming pared 3 bases from V and 8 bases from J, leaving 14 bases between. The CDR3 loop spans 14 amino acids. CDR1 and CDR2 (germline): SGDLS, YYNGEE. The table came from immunoSEQ multiplex PCR; TCRdb's copy has only in-frame clones and leaves some out. The sample holds 90,000 to 120,000 clones; roughly 94% are singletons and the top ten take about 0.6%. This sequence originates from a human donor in good health. The chain couples TRBV9 to TRBJ1-4, with D unclear. Specimen: Tregs sorted from blood. The CDR3 DNA reads as TGTGCCAGCAGCGCAGCACTGGTGGGCGAAAAACTGTTTTTT. Translating gives CASSAALVGEKLFF.